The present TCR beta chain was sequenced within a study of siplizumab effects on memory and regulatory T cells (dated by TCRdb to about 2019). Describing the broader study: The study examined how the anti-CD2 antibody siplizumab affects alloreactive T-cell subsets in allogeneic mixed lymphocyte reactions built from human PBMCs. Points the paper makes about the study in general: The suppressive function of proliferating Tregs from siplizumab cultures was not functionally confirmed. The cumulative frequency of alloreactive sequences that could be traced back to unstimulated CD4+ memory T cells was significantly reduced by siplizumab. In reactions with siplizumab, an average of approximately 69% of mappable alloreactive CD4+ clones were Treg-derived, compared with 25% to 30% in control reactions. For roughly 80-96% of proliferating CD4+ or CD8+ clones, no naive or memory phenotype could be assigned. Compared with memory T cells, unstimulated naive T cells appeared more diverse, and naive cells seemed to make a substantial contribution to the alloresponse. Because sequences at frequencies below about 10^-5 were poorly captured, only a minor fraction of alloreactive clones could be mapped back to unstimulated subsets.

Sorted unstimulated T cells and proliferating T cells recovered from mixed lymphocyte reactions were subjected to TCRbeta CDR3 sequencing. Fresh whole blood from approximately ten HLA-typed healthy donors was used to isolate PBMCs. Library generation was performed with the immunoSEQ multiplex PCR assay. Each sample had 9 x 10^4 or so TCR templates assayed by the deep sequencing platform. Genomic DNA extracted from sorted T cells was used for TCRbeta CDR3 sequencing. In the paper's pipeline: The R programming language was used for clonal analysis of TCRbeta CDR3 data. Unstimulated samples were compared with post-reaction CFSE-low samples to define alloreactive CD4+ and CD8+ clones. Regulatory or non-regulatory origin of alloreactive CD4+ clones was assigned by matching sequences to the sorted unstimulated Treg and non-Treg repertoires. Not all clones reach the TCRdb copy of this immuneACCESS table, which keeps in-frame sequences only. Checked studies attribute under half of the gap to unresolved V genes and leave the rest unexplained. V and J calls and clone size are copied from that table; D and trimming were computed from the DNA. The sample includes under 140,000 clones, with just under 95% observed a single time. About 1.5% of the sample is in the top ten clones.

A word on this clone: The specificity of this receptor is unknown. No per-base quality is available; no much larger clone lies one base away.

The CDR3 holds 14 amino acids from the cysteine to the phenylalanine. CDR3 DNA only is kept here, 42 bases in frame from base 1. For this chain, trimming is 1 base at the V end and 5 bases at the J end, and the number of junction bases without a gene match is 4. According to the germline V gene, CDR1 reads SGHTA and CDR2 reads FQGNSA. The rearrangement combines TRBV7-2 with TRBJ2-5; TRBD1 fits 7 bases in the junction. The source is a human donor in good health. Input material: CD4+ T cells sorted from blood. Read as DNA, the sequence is TGTGCCAGCAGCTTAGTGGGACAGCTCGAGACCCAGTACTTC. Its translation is CASSLVGQLETQYF.